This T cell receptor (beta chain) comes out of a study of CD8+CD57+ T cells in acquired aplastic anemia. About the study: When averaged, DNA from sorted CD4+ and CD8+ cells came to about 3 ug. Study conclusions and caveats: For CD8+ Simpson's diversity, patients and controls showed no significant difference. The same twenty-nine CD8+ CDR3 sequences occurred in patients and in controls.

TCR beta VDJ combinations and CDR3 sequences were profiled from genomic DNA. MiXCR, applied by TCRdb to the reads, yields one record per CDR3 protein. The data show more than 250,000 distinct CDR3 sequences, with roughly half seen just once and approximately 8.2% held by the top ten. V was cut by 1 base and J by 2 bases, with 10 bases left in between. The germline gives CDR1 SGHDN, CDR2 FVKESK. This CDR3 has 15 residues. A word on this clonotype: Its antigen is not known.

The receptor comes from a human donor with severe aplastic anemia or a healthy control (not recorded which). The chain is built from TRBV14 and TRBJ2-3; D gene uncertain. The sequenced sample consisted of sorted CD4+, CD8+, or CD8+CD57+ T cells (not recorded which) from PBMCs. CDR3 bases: TGTGCCAGCAGCCAAGGCCGGGTTTACACAGATACGCAGTATTTT. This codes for CASSQGRVYTDTQYF.